This T cell receptor (beta chain) was sequenced for a study of T cell repertoires in cytomegalovirus infection. Study-level background: The public TCR beta signatures pointed to both CMV infection and matching HLA type. Whole-study findings and limits: Ex vivo responses were dominated by HLA-C-restricted CMV-specific TCR beta clonotypes. People with CMV and the relevant HLA were identified by cumulative public TCR beta family frequency.

One entry per CDR3 protein, called by TCRdb with MiXCR from the reads. The table includes about 240,000 distinct CDR3 sequences, around an eighth detected once. CDR3 length equals 14 residues. Germline lookup yields CDR1 MDHEN and CDR2 SYDVKM. The V gene lost 6 bases and the J gene lost 1 base, with 12 bases spanning the gap. This clonotype was recorded at least ten times. Antigen specificity is unknown. The chain recombines TRBV28 with TRBJ1-1; D uncertain. This TCR was sampled from a human donor in good health (CMV status not recorded). Some clones in this sample may be carry-over from other donors' samples. Material for sequencing was PBMCs. This chain's CDR3 is CASSPTITNTEAFF. In DNA form, the CDR3 reads TGTGCCAGCAGCCCGACGATAACGAACACTGAAGCTTTCTTT. The entire variable domain, with the rest obtained from reference TRBV28 and TRBJ1-1, is as follows: DVKVTQSSRYLVKRTGEKVFLECVQDMDHENMFWYRQDPGLGLRLIYFSYDVKMKEKGDIPEGYSVSREKKERFSLILESASTNQTSMYLCASSPTITNTEAFFGQGTRLTVV.